One and the same sample provided the 7 T cell receptor beta chains below, sequenced in a study of CD8 T cells in ankylosing spondylitis. Via MiXCR, TCRdb re-called the 5' RACE reads, giving one row per CDR3 protein. Of about 250,000 distinct CDR3 sequences in the sample, under 30% were seen once. The sequenced sample was blood, either unsorted or a sorted T cell fraction (not recorded which). These receptors were taken from a male donor with ankylosing spondylitis or in good health (not recorded which).

The J gene is TRBJ2-1, the V gene TRBV25-1, with 8 bases fitting TRBD2. The CDR3 runs 15 residues. The V and J ends lost 4 bases and 4 bases, in that order; junction bases with no gene match: 6. The germline CDR1 and CDR2 sequences are MGHDK and SYGVNS. The CDR3 loop reads CASSGGTSGYNEQFF. DNA of the CDR3: TGTGCCAGCAGTGGGGGGACTAGTGGGTACAATGAGCAGTTCTTC.

The rearrangement joins TRBV6-1 to TRBJ2-7, with 13 bases that match TRBD2. CDR3 length equals 14 residues. Germline CDR1 is MNHNS and CDR2 is SASEGT. With 10 bases clipped from V and 5 bases from J, the junction kept 8 bases outside the gene matches. The CDR3 DNA is TGTGCCACGACCACTAGCGGGGGGGCGAACGAGCAGTACTTC. Protein sequence: CATTTSGGANEQYF.

This rearrangement joins TRBV7-8 to TRBJ2-7; 13 positions match TRBD2. Germline V gene lookup returns CDR1 SGHVS and CDR2 FQNEAQ. The CDR3 covers 15 residues. Losses at the gene ends were 4 bases for V and 4 bases for J; bases not matched to a gene: 4. CDR3 nucleotides: TGTGCCAGCAGCTCGGGACTAGCGGGGATTTACGAGCAGTACTTC. It is translated as CASSSGLAGIYEQYF. Full variable domain (rest looked up from reference TRBV7-8 and TRBJ2-7): GAGVSQSPRYKVAKRGQDVALRCDPISGHVSLFWYQQALGQGPEFLTYFQNEAQLDKSGLPSDRFFAERPEGSVSTLKIQRTQQEDSAVYLCASSSGLAGIYEQYFGPGTRLTVT.

The V and J genes are TRBV20-1 and TRBJ2-3; no clear D gene. This CDR3 is built from 13 residues. Germline values: CDR1 DFQATT, CDR2 SNEGSKA (reference sequence). With 8 bases removed from V and 5 bases from J, the gap between germline ends came to 17 bases. The CDR3 protein is CSQLRGVGDTQYF. In DNA form, the CDR3 reads TGCAGTCAACTGAGAGGAGTGGGAGATACGCAGTATTTT.

This clonotype has a count of ten or more. J is TRBJ2-3 and V is TRBV12-3 or TRBV12-4, with TRBD2 matching over 9 bases. Trimming at V came to 3 bases and at J to 2 bases, leaving 6 bases not matched to a gene. This CDR3 has 16 amino acids. The CDR3 protein is CASSFGSGGYTDTQYF. CDR3 nucleotides: TGTGCCAGCAGTTTCGGTAGCGGGGGATACACAGATACGCAGTATTTT.

This clonotype was picked up many times. This sequence joins TRBV29-1 and TRBJ2-2, with 7 bases that match TRBD2. CDR3 size: 15 residues. Trimming removed 0 bases from V and 1 base from J; junction bases left unmatched: 2. Per germline, CDR1 SQVTM and CDR2 ANQGSEA. The CDR3 region has the DNA TGCAGCGTTGAAGACCCTAGCGGGAACACCGGGGAGCTGTTTTTT. This translates into CSVEDPSGNTGELFF.

This clonotype has more than one count but fewer than ten. The V and J genes are TRBV20-1 and TRBJ1-6; TRBD1 agrees at 7 bases. Trimming removed 4 bases from V and 6 bases from J; junction bases left unmatched: 3. The CDR3 contains 13 residues. Germline CDR1 DFQATT, CDR2 SNEGSKA (reference sequence). The CDR3 reads CSANRGFNSPLHF. For the CDR3, the DNA is TGCAGTGCTAACAGGGGCTTTAATTCACCCCTCCACTTT.